Below are 11 T cell receptor beta chains sequenced from a single sample in a study of radiation and T cells in renal cell carcinoma (dated by TCRdb to between 2020 and 2021). Per the publication, the time point label means: blood 2 weeks post-SBRT. The treatment or condition label here, explained by the study, means: 15 Gy SBRT to primary tumor, nephrectomy 4 weeks later. The library was prepared using the immunoSEQ multiplex PCR assay. TCRdb's version of the immuneACCESS table is confined to in-frame rearrangements and falls short of the full clone set. An unresolved V gene accounts for under half of the shortfall where checked; the remainder is of unknown origin. Counted in this sample were 45,000 to 55,000 clones; 75% to 85% of them appeared once. Less than 30% of the sample belongs to the ten largest clones. Sequenced material: blood, taken from a patient whose treatment included radiotherapy and nephrectomy. These receptors came from a woman aged 70 to 79 with renal cell carcinoma.

This clone is a singleton in its sample. The chain recombines TRBV2 with TRBJ2-7; D unresolved. CDR1 is SNHLY, CDR2 FYNNEI, per germline. V was cut by 2 bases and J by 0 bases, with 5 bases left in between. The CDR3 contains 13 residues. The CDR3 coding sequence is TGTGCCAGCAGTGAAACGCGCTCCTACGAGCAGTACTTC. It translates to CASSETRSYEQYF.

The gene calls are TRBV19 and TRBJ2-2; TRBD1 aligns across 10 bases. Germline V CDR1 and CDR2: LNHDA, SQIVND (reference sequence). The CDR3 length is 15 residues. V dropped 5 bases and J dropped 11; count of bases not matched to a gene: 11. As DNA, the CDR3 is TGTGCCAGTAGTCTAACCCTCGGACAGGGGGGCGAGCTGTTTTTT. It translates to CASSLTLGQGGELFF.

The chain has TRBV5-4 and TRBJ2-2; no definite D call. Germline lookup yields CDR1 SGHNT and CDR2 YYREEE (reference sequence). V lost 6 bases, J lost 1 base, and 7 bases lay in between. CDR3 length: 13 amino acids. CDR3: CASNGQNTGELFF. Written as DNA, the CDR3 is TGTGCCAGCAATGGGCAGAACACCGGGGAGCTGTTTTTT.

The gene calls are TRBV27 and TRBJ2-7; no clear D gene. Germline V gene sequence: CDR1 MNHEY, CDR2 SMNVEV (reference sequence). With 2 bases removed from V and 2 bases from J, the gap between germline ends came to 7 bases. CDR3 size: 13 residues. Written as DNA, the CDR3 is TGTGCCAGCAGTTTAGGTTCGGCCTACGAGCAGTACTTC. Its protein product is CASSLGSAYEQYF.

The rearrangement links TRBV30 to TRBJ2-2, with 8 bases that match TRBD2. CDR1 is GTSNPN, CDR2 SVGIG, per germline (reference sequence). V lost 1 base to trimming and J lost 3 bases; unmatched junction nucleotides: 1. CDR3 length: 14 residues. The chain's CDR3 is CAWSGLAHTGELFF. The CDR3 DNA follows: TGTGCCTGGAGTGGACTAGCGCACACCGGGGAGCTGTTTTTT.

The chain combines TRBV7-2 with TRBJ1-5; D is possibly TRBD1 (5 bases). CDR1 and CDR2 (germline): SGHTA, FQGNSA. The CDR3 sequence is 16 residues long. V shed 3 bases and J shed 4 bases, with 16 bases lying between them. The CDR3 DNA follows: TGTGCCAGCAGCTTGTCGGGGCCCCGGGAAAATCAGCCCCAGCATTTT. Protein product: CASSLSGPRENQPQHF.

The V gene is TRBV4-3, the J gene TRBJ2-7; D may be TRBD2 (6 bases). Germline assignment: CDR1 LGHNA and CDR2 YSLEER. V gave up 2 bases and J gave up 6 bases, with 26 bases separating them. The CDR3 is 18 residues long. The chain's CDR3 is CASSQSTWGDPRLREQYF. DNA for the CDR3: TGCGCCAGCAGCCAATCAACCTGGGGGGATCCTCGTCTTCGCGAGCAGTACTTC.

The chain employs TRBV5-6 and TRBJ2-7, with no clear D. The CDR3 contains 9 residues. Germline values: CDR1 SGHDT, CDR2 YYEEEE. Trimming pared 7 bases from V and 7 bases from J, leaving 6 bases between. CDR3 sequence reads: CASGPEQYF. In DNA form, the CDR3 reads TGTGCCAGCGGACCTGAGCAGTACTTC.

The chain uses TRBV19 and TRBJ1-5, with TRBD1 identical over 7 bases. Germline lookup yields CDR1 LNHDA and CDR2 SQIVND (reference sequence). J lost 4 bases, V lost 5 bases, and 11 bases had no gene match. The length of the CDR3 is 16 residues. CDR3 in DNA: TGTGCCAGTAGTTACCTGATCCAGGGGGATAATCAGCCCCAGCATTTT. As protein: CASSYLIQGDNQPQHF.

This chain's CDR3 is CASSSGGATDTQYF. The CDR3 bases are TGTGCCAGCAGTTCTGGTGGGGCCACAGATACGCAGTATTTT. This sequence joins TRBV2 and TRBJ2-3; D is possibly TRBD1 (5 bases). Between the trimmed V and J ends, which lost 5 bases and 2 bases, there was a span of 11 bases. Germline CDR1 reads SNHLY; CDR2 reads FYNNEI. The CDR3 loop spans 14 amino acids.

This clone was picked up one time. This chain uses TRBV2 with TRBJ1-4; D might be TRBD1 (6 bases). Germline CDR1 and CDR2: SNHLY and FYNNEI. This CDR3 contains 14 residues. V was clipped by 6 bases and J by 8 bases, with 16 bases between them. As DNA, the CDR3 is TGTGCCAGCAGGAACACAGGGCCCCGGGAAAAACTGTTTTTT. This encodes CASRNTGPREKLFF.